These 11 T cell receptor beta chains were all obtained from the same sample, sequenced in a study of T cell repertoires in cytomegalovirus infection. No antigen is known for these receptors. Using its own MiXCR run on the reads, TCRdb lists one record per CDR3 protein. The data contain 570,000 or so distinct CDR3 sequences, roughly 43% of them seen just once; the ten biggest clones take up 48%. This specimen consisted of cultured PBMCs, obtained from culture after CMV antigen stimulation. The receptors here all came from a human donor in good health (CMV status not recorded). Some clones in this sample may be carry-over from other donors' samples.

This chain uses TRBV7-8 with TRBJ2-1; perhaps TRBD2 as D (7 bases). V lost 5 bases, J lost 7 bases, and 18 bases lay in between. CDR1 and CDR2 (germline): SGHVS, FQNEAQ. The CDR3 has 15 amino acids. The CDR3 region has the DNA TGTGCCAGCAGCCTACGGTGGGGGGGCCGAAATGAGCAGTTCTTC. It encodes CASSLRWGGRNEQFF.

This clonotype was counted once. The chain links TRBV7-4 to TRBJ2-1; D not certain. CDR1 and CDR2 (germline): SGHVT, SQSDAQ. The CDR3 covers 16 residues. The V end lost 1 base, the J end lost 1 base, and 11 bases lay between the germline ends. The CDR3 DNA reads TGTGCCAGCAGCTTAGTTCTCCTGCGGTCCTACAATGAGCAGTTCTTC. Its translation: CASSLVLLRSYNEQFF.

Note on this clonotype: One junction end does not reproduce the germline sequence, and a read error may be involved. The rearrangement uses TRBV7-2 and TRBJ1-3; maybe TRBD1 (5 bases). In germline, CDR1 is SGHTA, CDR2 FQGNSA. This CDR3 contains 17 residues. CDR3 region: CASSLAVRSTGRGTTYF. The CDR3 DNA is TGTGCCAGCAGCTTAGCAGTTAGGAGCACGGGTCGGGGCACCACATATTTT.

This chain connects TRBV6-1 to TRBJ2-3, with 13 bases lining up with TRBD2. CDR1 is MNHNS and CDR2 is SASEGT in the germline V gene. Germline trimming cut 7 bases from V and 2 bases from J; bases unmatched to any gene: 18. The CDR3 consists of 20 residues. Written as DNA, the CDR3 is TGTGCCAGCAATCCCAGGAGGACTAGCGGGAGTCGGGGATTCACAGATACGCAGTATTTT. The encoded protein is CASNPRRTSGSRGFTDTQYF.

This chain connects TRBV6-1 to TRBJ2-4; D possibly matches TRBD1 or TRBD2 (5 bases each). With 1 base removed from V and 0 bases from J, the gap between germline ends came to 22 bases. The germline V gene encodes CDR1 MNHNS and CDR2 SASEGT. The CDR3 has 20 amino acids. This CDR3 reads CASSEVAGAVWGTAKNIQYF. The DNA of the CDR3 is TGTGCCAGCAGTGAAGTAGCTGGGGCAGTCTGGGGGACAGCCAAAAACATTCAGTACTTC.

A note on this clonotype: An end of the junction differs from the germline gene, which may be a read error. The rearrangement joins TRBV7-9 to TRBJ2-2; D is unresolved. Germline CDR1 and CDR2: SEHNR and FQNEAQ (reference sequence). This CDR3 is 14 amino acids long. Here the CDR3 reads CASRLGRSTGELFF. The CDR3 DNA is TGTGCCAGCAGGTTAGGACGGTCCACCGGGGAGCTGTTTTTT.

This clonotype was detected only a few times. The chain couples TRBV7-2 to TRBJ1-2, with a tentative D call TRBD1 (5 bases). Trimming stripped 3 bases from V and 8 bases from J, with 16 bases between. The V gene's germline CDR1 is SGHTA and CDR2 FQGNSA. The CDR3 is 14 residues long. This CDR3 is CASSFSHGAGGYTF. The CDR3 DNA follows: TGTGCCAGCAGCTTTTCCCACGGGGCTGGAGGCTACACCTTC.

This rearrangement joins TRBV9 to TRBJ2-1; D gene uncertain. Germline V gene sequence: CDR1 SGDLS, CDR2 YYNGEE. CDR3 length: 14 amino acids. V was shortened by 0 bases and J by 5 bases, with 9 bases between the two germline ends. The CDR3 loop is CASSVGNWNNEQFF. CDR3 DNA sequence: TGTGCCAGCAGCGTAGGAAACTGGAACAATGAGCAGTTCTTC.

The chain has TRBV7-9 and TRBJ2-1; TRBD2 matches at 13 bases. The V and J ends lost 5 bases and 0 bases, in that order; junction bases with no gene match: 13. Germline V CDR1 and CDR2: SEHNR, FQNEAQ (reference sequence). The CDR3 extends over 20 amino acids. CDR3 residues: CASSTYGGLAGFTSYNEQFF. The DNA for the CDR3 is TGTGCCAGCAGCACCTATGGGGGACTAGCGGGATTTACCTCCTACAATGAGCAGTTCTTC.

This sequence joins TRBV5-1 and TRBJ2-3, with D maybe TRBD1 (5 bases). The CDR3 is made up of 14 amino acids. Germline-derived CDR1 and CDR2 are SGHRS and YFSETQ. Trimming cost V 1 base and J 4 bases, with 10 bases left between them. CDR3 in DNA: TGCGCCAGCAGCTTGCAACAGGCGGCAGATACGCAGTATTTT. Translation gives CASSLQQAADTQYF. The full variable domain, completed using reference TRBV5-1 and TRBJ2-3, is KAGVTQTPRYLIKTRGQQVTLSCSPISGHRSVSWYQQTPGQGLQFLFEYFSETQRNKGNFPGRFSGRQFSNSRSEMNVSTLELGDSALYLCASSLQQAADTQYFGPGTRLTVL.

This clonotype was found a few times. The genes are TRBV5-1 and TRBJ1-1; 8 bases map to TRBD1. The ends lost 5 bases at V and 5 bases at J; junction bases unmatched: 5. Per the germline V gene, CDR1 is SGHRS and CDR2 is YFSETQ. The CDR3 extends over 13 amino acids. CDR3 bases: TGCGCCAGCAGTCAGACAGGGGAAACTGAAGCTTTCTTT. It specifies CASSQTGETEAFF. Variable domain in full (rest from reference TRBV5-1 and TRBJ1-1): KAGVTQTPRYLIKTRGQQVTLSCSPISGHRSVSWYQQTPGQGLQFLFEYFSETQRNKGNFPGRFSGRQFSNSRSEMNVSTLELGDSALYLCASSQTGETEAFFGQGTRLTVV.